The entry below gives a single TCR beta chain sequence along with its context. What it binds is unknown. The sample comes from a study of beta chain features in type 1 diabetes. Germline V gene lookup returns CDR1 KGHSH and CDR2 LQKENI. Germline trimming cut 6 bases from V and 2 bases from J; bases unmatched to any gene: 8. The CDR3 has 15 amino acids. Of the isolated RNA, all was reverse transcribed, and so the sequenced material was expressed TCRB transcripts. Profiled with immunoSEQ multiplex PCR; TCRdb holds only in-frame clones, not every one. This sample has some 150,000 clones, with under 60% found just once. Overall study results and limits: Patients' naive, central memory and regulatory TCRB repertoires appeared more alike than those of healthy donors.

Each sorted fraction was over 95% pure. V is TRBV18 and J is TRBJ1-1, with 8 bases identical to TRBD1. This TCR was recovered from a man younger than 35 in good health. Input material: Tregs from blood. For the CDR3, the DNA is TGTGCCAGCTCCAGATCGGGACAGGCTAACACTGAAGCTTTCTTT. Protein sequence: CASSRSGQANTEAFF. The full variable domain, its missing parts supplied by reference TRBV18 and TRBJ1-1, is NAGVMQNPRHLVRRRGQEARLRCSPMKGHSHVYWYRQLPEEGLKFMVYLQKENIIDESGMPKERFSAEFPKEGPSILRIQQVVRGDSAAYFCASSRSGQANTEAFFGQGTRLTVV.